This entry features one T cell receptor beta chain sequence. Its specificity is not known. Repertoires were generated with immunoSEQ multiplex PCR, while TCRdb's copy carries only in-frame clones and drops some. The data show about 110,000 clones, over 75% seen once. The data derive from a study of radiotherapy plus CTLA-4 blockade in lung cancer. The study, taken as a whole, reports: Expansion of tumor-derived TCR clones was observed in blood after radiotherapy plus ipilimumab. Early shifts in blood T cell clones, with interferon-beta, reportedly predicted response best.

This clonotype was sampled from a human donor with non-small cell lung cancer that progressed on radiotherapy plus ipilimumab. Some clones in this sample may be carry-over from other donors' samples. Sample: peripheral blood, taken from a patient treated with radiotherapy plus ipilimumab.

The CDR3 protein is CASSLWGTGDRVSGANVLTF. The CDR3, as DNA: TGCGCCAGCAGCTTGTGGGGGACAGGGGACCGTGTCTCTGGGGCCAACGTCCTGACTTTC. This rearrangement joins TRBV5-1 to TRBJ2-6; 10 bases line up with TRBD1. CDR3 length: 20 residues. Trimming cost V 1 base and J 0 bases; bases outside gene matches: 10. CDR1 and CDR2 from the germline V gene are SGHRS and YFSETQ.